This is a list of T cell receptor beta chains from one sample in a study of cytomegalovirus exposure and HLA in healthy donors. Produced via immunoSEQ multiplex PCR; TCRdb's table is partial and in-frame only. The table has about 94,000 clones, roughly 86% seen once; the top ten hold about 9.3%. The source material was PBMCs. The receptors stem from a human donor in good health. The CDR3 runs from the conserved cysteine through the conserved F or W. The D gene is left open where the match is weak. Only some rows state a clone size, as once, few, many or a class for expanded clones.

size: .; D: .; V: TRBV5-1; J: TRBJ1-1; CDR3: CASSLAGAGTEAFF; DNA: TGCGCCAGCAGCTTGGCAGGGGCCGGCACTGAAGCTTTCTTT
size: .; D: TRBD1; V: TRBV5-1; J: TRBJ2-7; CDR3: CASRRWDRPYEQYF; DNA: TGCGCCAGCCGTCGGTGGGACAGACCCTACGAGCAGTACTTC
size: .; D: .; V: TRBV6-5; J: TRBJ2-4; CDR3: CASSYSGKGDIQYF; DNA: TGTGCCAGCAGTTACTCCGGAAAAGGGGACATTCAGTACTTC
size: .; D: TRBD1; V: TRBV7-9; J: TRBJ2-5; CDR3: CASSPVGQLQETQYF; DNA: TGTGCCAGCAGCCCGGTGGGACAGCTCCAAGAGACCCAGTACTTC
size: .; D: .; V: TRBV4-1; J: TRBJ2-1; CDR3: CASSQGGASYNEQFF; DNA: TGCGCCAGCAGCCAAGGGGGAGCCTCCTACAATGAGCAGTTCTTC
size: .; D: .; V: TRBV6-5; J: TRBJ2-7; CDR3: CASRVPVTYEQYF; DNA: TGTGCCAGCAGGGTTCCAGTAACGTACGAGCAGTACTTC
size: .; D: TRBD1; V: TRBV28; J: TRBJ1-2; CDR3: CASSSPGGVYYGYTF; DNA: TGTGCCAGCAGTTCCCCAGGGGGCGTTTACTATGGCTACACCTTC
size: few; D: .; V: TRBV5-4; J: TRBJ2-2; CDR3: CASQPGGKGNTGELFF; DNA: TGTGCCAGCCAACCAGGAGGGAAGGGGAACACCGGGGAGCTGTTTTTT
size: .; D: TRBD1; V: TRBV2; J: TRBJ2-3; CDR3: CASTINRGLTDTQYF; DNA: TGTGCCAGCACCATTAACAGGGGGCTGACAGATACGCAGTATTTT
size: .; D: .; V: TRBV5-1; J: TRBJ2-5; CDR3: CASSKQETQYF; DNA: TGCGCCAGCTCAAAACAAGAGACCCAGTACTTC
size: .; D: .; V: TRBV29-1; J: TRBJ1-1; CDR3: CSVGGLNTEAFF; DNA: TGCAGCGTTGGCGGATTGAACACTGAAGCTTTCTTT
size: .; D: .; V: TRBV28; J: TRBJ1-3; CDR3: CASNPVGGVYSGNTIYF; DNA: TGTGCCAGCAACCCGGTTGGCGGAGTTTACTCTGGAAACACCATATATTTT
size: .; D: TRBD2; V: TRBV7-2; J: TRBJ2-1; CDR3: CASSLRELAVTSYNEQFF; DNA: TGTGCCAGCAGCTTAAGGGAGCTAGCGGTTACCTCCTACAATGAGCAGTTCTTC
size: .; D: TRBD1; V: TRBV6-5; J: TRBJ2-7; CDR3: CASSLRDSSSYEQYF; DNA: TGTGCCAGCAGTCTCCGGGACAGCAGCTCCTACGAGCAGTACTTC
size: .; D: .; V: TRBV15; J: TRBJ2-1; CDR3: CATSRDQETRQFF; DNA: TGTGCCACCAGCAGAGATCAGGAGACTAGGCAGTTCTTC
size: .; D: .; V: TRBV7-3; J: TRBJ1-3; CDR3: CASTYLDGGLLTGNTIYF; DNA: TGTGCCAGCACCTATCTTGACGGCGGGCTTCTAACTGGAAACACCATATATTTT
size: .; D: .; V: TRBV5-4; J: TRBJ2-2; CDR3: CASSLVTGDTGELFF; DNA: TGTGCCAGCAGCTTGGTTACGGGGGACACCGGGGAGCTGTTTTTT
size: .; D: TRBD2; V: TRBV27; J: TRBJ2-3; CDR3: CASSLGRGLAGGADTQYF; DNA: TGTGCCAGCAGTTTAGGACGGGGACTAGCGGGAGGGGCAGATACGCAGTATTTT
size: .; D: .; V: TRBV15; J: TRBJ2-1; CDR3: CATSRDRGTGNEQFF; DNA: TGTGCCACCAGCAGAGACAGGGGAACGGGCAATGAGCAGTTCTTC
size: .; D: .; V: TRBV7-6; J: TRBJ2-7; CDR3: CASSSRKGPGSAEQYF; DNA: TGTGCCAGCAGCTCGAGGAAGGGGCCAGGGTCTGCCGAGCAGTACTTC
size: .; D: .; V: TRBV27; J: TRBJ2-7; CDR3: CASSLKRYEQYF; DNA: TGTGCCAGCAGTTTAAAGCGCTACGAGCAGTACTTC
size: .; D: TRBD2; V: TRBV5-6; J: TRBJ2-3; CDR3: CASSLGLAGETDTQYF; DNA: TGTGCCAGCAGCTTGGGGCTAGCGGGAGAAACGGATACGCAGTATTTT
size: .; D: .; V: TRBV18; J: TRBJ2-2; CDR3: CASSPPGARTGELFF; DNA: TGTGCCAGCTCACCCCCAGGGGCGCGCACCGGGGAGCTGTTTTTT
size: .; D: TRBD1; V: TRBV9; J: TRBJ1-1; CDR3: CASSVGPTGDTEAFF; DNA: TGTGCCAGCAGCGTAGGCCCGACAGGGGATACTGAAGCTTTCTTT
size: .; D: TRBD2; V: TRBV6-5; J: TRBJ2-1; CDR3: CASSYVAGGAYNEQFF; DNA: TGTGCCAGCAGTTACGTCGCGGGGGGGGCATACAATGAGCAGTTCTTC
size: .; D: .; V: TRBV5-1; J: TRBJ2-3; CDR3: CASSQIRGTQYF; DNA: TGCGCCAGCAGCCAGATTAGGGGTACGCAGTATTTT
size: .; D: .; V: TRBV14; J: TRBJ2-1; CDR3: CASSRQGKLNEQFF; DNA: TGTGCCAGCAGCCGTCAGGGCAAGCTTAATGAGCAGTTCTTC
size: few; D: TRBD1; V: TRBV5-4; J: TRBJ1-4; CDR3: CASSSATGESEKLFF; DNA: TGTGCCAGCAGCTCGGCGACAGGGGAGAGTGAAAAACTGTTTTTT
size: once; D: .; V: TRBV27; J: TRBJ1-2; CDR3: CASSPLRIAGDYGYTF; DNA: TGTGCCAGCAGTCCCCTCAGGATCGCGGGGGACTATGGCTACACCTTC
size: .; D: TRBD1; V: TRBV28; J: TRBJ2-3; CDR3: CAIMQGATQYF; DNA: TGTGCCATTATGCAGGGGGCTACGCAGTATTTT
size: .; D: TRBD1; V: TRBV25-1; J: TRBJ1-2; CDR3: CASSEAQGARNGYTF; DNA: TGTGCCAGCAGTGAGGCTCAGGGGGCGAGGAATGGCTACACCTTC
size: .; D: .; V: TRBV10-3; J: TRBJ1-1; CDR3: CATSQGLSTEAFF; DNA: TGTGCCACCTCCCAGGGGTTAAGCACTGAAGCTTTCTTT
size: .; D: .; V: TRBV7-9; J: TRBJ1-1; CDR3: CASSLAGGRTEAFF; DNA: TGTGCCAGCAGCTTAGCCGGGGGGCGGACTGAAGCTTTCTTT
size: .; D: .; V: TRBV2; J: TRBJ2-5; CDR3: CASKRVEILSQETQYF; DNA: TGTGCCAGCAAGAGGGTTGAGATTTTGTCCCAAGAGACCCAGTACTTC
size: .; D: .; V: TRBV27; J: TRBJ1-2; CDR3: CASRRPGENGYTF; DNA: TGTGCCAGCAGGCGACCAGGGGAAAATGGCTACACCTTC
size: few; D: .; V: TRBV18; J: TRBJ2-7; CDR3: CASSLRQQYSYEQYF; DNA: TGTGCCAGCTCGCTTAGACAGCAATACTCCTACGAGCAGTACTTC
size: .; D: TRBD1; V: TRBV6-1; J: TRBJ1-2; CDR3: CASRIQGAYGYTF; DNA: TGTGCCAGCAGGATACAGGGGGCCTATGGCTACACCTTC